These T cell receptor beta chains were read from a single sample in a study of cytomegalovirus exposure and HLA in healthy donors. Sequencing used immunoSEQ multiplex PCR; TCRdb keeps in-frame clones, though not all of them. The data contain about 160,000 clones, 80% to 90% of them singletons. The specimen sequenced was PBMCs. Source of these receptors: a woman aged 30 to 39 in good health and CMV-seropositive. Each CDR3 is given with its conserved first and last residue. The D gene is left open where the match is weak. Size is stated for part of the rows, as once, few or many counts, or as a class when the clone is expanded.

TRBV4-3	TRBJ2-7	NA	NA	CASSQNWDLIYEQYF
TRBV19	TRBJ2-2	NA	once	CASSMEGGLNTGELFF
TRBV5-4	TRBJ2-4	TRBD1	NA	CASSPGQGNWNIQYF
TRBV7-2	TRBJ2-5	NA	NA	CASSLGLGSPARETQYF
TRBV6-4	TRBJ2-1	TRBD2	NA	CANKPGLDGNEQFF
TRBV27	TRBJ2-7	TRBD1	NA	CASSLRQGLTYEQYF
TRBV5-1	TRBJ2-3	NA	NA	CASSLNRVGTDTQYF
TRBV11-2	TRBJ2-3	TRBD1	NA	CASSSPRTGGFADTQYF
TRBV14	TRBJ2-3	TRBD1	NA	CASSQERNGTGRDTQYF
TRBV19	TRBJ1-5	TRBD1	NA	CANSIRLRTGVMLDQPQHF
TRBV6-4	TRBJ1-1	TRBD1	NA	CASSNTGGTEAFF
TRBV5-1	TRBJ2-7	TRBD1	NA	CASSSGTGTYEQYF
TRBV5-6	TRBJ2-2	NA	NA	CASSLGGRGTGELFF
TRBV9	TRBJ2-3	TRBD1	NA	CASSTRTRGQGLDTQYF
TRBV14	TRBJ2-3	NA	NA	CASSQGRDTQYF
TRBV19	TRBJ1-2	NA	few	CASSIEPANYGYTF
TRBV5-1	TRBJ1-2	TRBD1	once	CASSLASGQGYGYTF
TRBV21-1	TRBJ1-2	NA	NA	CASSKGGGGIYGYTF
TRBV19	TRBJ2-5	TRBD2	NA	CASSIEAGLAGLQETQYF
TRBV5-1	TRBJ2-2	TRBD1	NA	CASSSSDRGAGELFF